The entry that follows covers one T cell receptor (beta chain) sequence. This specimen comes from a study of blood T cell repertoires in COVID-19. The protocol was immunoSEQ multiplex PCR, while the TCRdb copy is restricted to in-frame clones and leaves out a portion. This table holds about 390,000 clones, around 87% found once. Germline V gene lookup returns CDR1 SGHNT and CDR2 YYREEE (reference sequence). This CDR3 has 14 amino acids. Trimming at V came to 4 bases and at J to 7 bases, leaving 11 bases not matched to a gene. The TCR comes from a woman aged 60 to 75 with COVID-19, enrolled during active disease. V and J are TRBV5-4 and TRBJ2-7, with 7 bases lining up with TRBD1. The sequenced material came from peripheral blood. The CDR3 loop reads CASSPRQGADEQYF. The CDR3 coding sequence is TGTGCCAGCAGCCCGCGACAGGGTGCTGATGAGCAGTACTTC. Looking up the rest from reference TRBV5-4 and TRBJ2-7 gives the full variable domain: ETGVTQSPTHLIKTRGQQVTLRCSSQSGHNTVSWYQQALGQGPQFIFQYYREEENGRGNFPPRFSGLQFPNYSSELNVNALELDDSALYLCASSPRQGADEQYFGPGTRLTVT.